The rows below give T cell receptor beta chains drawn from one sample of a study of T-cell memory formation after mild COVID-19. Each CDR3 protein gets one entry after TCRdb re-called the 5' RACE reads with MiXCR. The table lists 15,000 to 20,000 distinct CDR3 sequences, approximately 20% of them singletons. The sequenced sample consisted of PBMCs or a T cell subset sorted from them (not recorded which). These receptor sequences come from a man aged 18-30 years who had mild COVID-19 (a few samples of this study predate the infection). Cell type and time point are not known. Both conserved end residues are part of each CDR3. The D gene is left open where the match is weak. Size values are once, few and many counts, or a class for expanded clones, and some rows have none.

TGTGCCAGCAGTTATACCCCCTGGACCCGCGGGAATTCACCCCTCCACTTT CASSYTPWTRGNSPLHF TRBJ1-6 TRBV6-5 - -
TGCGCCAGCAGCTTGGAGGGTCGGGACTATGGCTACACCTTC CASSLEGRDYGYTF TRBJ1-2 TRBV5-1 many -
TGTGCCAGCAGCTTAGCGGGCAGATCCTACGAGCAGTACTTC CASSLAGRSYEQYF TRBJ2-7 TRBV7-9 - -
TGCAGTGCTAGAGCCTGGACTAGCGGGGGCACTTACAATGAGCAGTTCTTC CSARAWTSGGTYNEQFF TRBJ2-1 TRBV20-1 once TRBD2
TGTGCCAGCAGCCTCTACAGGGAGCACGAGCAGTTCTTC CASSLYREHEQFF TRBJ2-1 TRBV7-2 once -
TGTGCCAGCAGCTTATACAGCGACCGAACTGAAGCTTTCTTT CASSLYSDRTEAFF TRBJ1-1 TRBV7-9 many -
TGCGCCAGCAGCCAAGGGGGGTGGGCGAACACTGAAGCTTTCTTT CASSQGGWANTEAFF TRBJ1-1 TRBV4-1 many -
TGTGCCAGCAGCACACGTAGCGTATCTGAGGAGCAGTACTTC CASSTRSVSEEQYF TRBJ2-7 TRBV5-8 - -
TGTGCCAGCAGTTTATCGACTGACTATGGCTACACCTTC CASSLSTDYGYTF TRBJ1-2 TRBV28 - -
TGTGCCAGCAGTCATGGGCAGGGTGGGGGTCAGCCCCAGCATTTT CASSHGQGGGQPQHF TRBJ1-5 TRBV12-3/TRBV12-4 many -
TGCAGCGTTGAAGACCCAGGGTTTCCCGGAAAACTGTTTTTT CSVEDPGFPGKLFF TRBJ1-4 TRBV29-1 few -
TGCGCCAGCAGCTTGGCTTCTAAGGGGAACTATGGCTACACCTTC CASSLASKGNYGYTF TRBJ1-2 TRBV5-1 many -
TGCGCCAGCAGCCACGAGAAGCGGGGGGCCTCCTACGAGCAGTACTTC CASSHEKRGASYEQYF TRBJ2-7 TRBV4-1 many TRBD2
TGTGCCAGCCGCGGAGACACAGGGTGGGACTTGAATGAGCAGTTCTTC CASRGDTGWDLNEQFF TRBJ2-1 TRBV6-2/TRBV6-3 many -
TGTGCCAGCAGCCGACAGGGGGGCGCTGAAGCTTTCTTT CASSRQGGAEAFF TRBJ1-1 TRBV11-1 many TRBD1
TGTGCCAGCAGTTACCAGGGACTCTATGGCTACACCTTC CASSYQGLYGYTF TRBJ1-2 TRBV6-6 many -
TGTGCCAGCAGCCGAACGACAAGTAACTCCTACGAGCAGTACTTC CASSRTTSNSYEQYF TRBJ2-7 TRBV12-3/TRBV12-4 - -
TGTGCCAGCACCGACTGGGGGGCTGAAGCTTTCTTT CASTDWGAEAFF TRBJ1-1 TRBV4-2 many -
TGTGCCAGCAGTTTCAGACTGGCAGATACGCAGTATTTT CASSFRLADTQYF TRBJ2-3 TRBV12-3/TRBV12-4 few -
TGTGCCAGCAGCTTCGGTGGCGGGCGGCAGTATTTT CASSFGGGRQYF TRBJ2-3 TRBV3-1 many -
TGTGCCAGCAGTTACTCAGGGGGGGTGCGAGGCTACACCTTC CASSYSGGVRGYTF TRBJ1-2 TRBV6-5 many -
TGTGCCAGCAGCTTAGCGATTAGGTCGAACACCGGGGAGCTGTTTTTT CASSLAIRSNTGELFF TRBJ2-2 TRBV7-9 many -
TGCGCCAGCAGCCAAGAAAGGGGTGTGTGGGACAGGGGTTTAGAGACCCAGTACTTC CASSQERGVWDRGLETQYF TRBJ2-5 TRBV4-3 many TRBD1
TGCGCCAGCAGCGGGACACAGGGGATGGATTCACCCCTCCACTTT CASSGTQGMDSPLHF TRBJ1-6 TRBV5-1 many TRBD1